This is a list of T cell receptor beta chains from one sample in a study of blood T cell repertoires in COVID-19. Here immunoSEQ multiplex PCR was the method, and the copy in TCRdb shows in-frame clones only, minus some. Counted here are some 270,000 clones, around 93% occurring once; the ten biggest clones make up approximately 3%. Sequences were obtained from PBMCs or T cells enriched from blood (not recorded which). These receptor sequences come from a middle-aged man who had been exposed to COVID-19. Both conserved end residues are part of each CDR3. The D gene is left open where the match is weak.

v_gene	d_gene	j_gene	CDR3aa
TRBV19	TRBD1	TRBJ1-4	CASSLKGDRTNEKLFF
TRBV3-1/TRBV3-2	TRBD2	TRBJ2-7	CASSIGLAGYEQYF
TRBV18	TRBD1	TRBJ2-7	CASSIRGSEQYF
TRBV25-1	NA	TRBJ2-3	CASPDPSSSTDTQYF
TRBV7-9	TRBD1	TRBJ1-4	CASSPRQGHYGTNEKLFF
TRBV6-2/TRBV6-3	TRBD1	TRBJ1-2	CASSNNGYRGRGYGYTF
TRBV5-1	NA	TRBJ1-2	CASSLGGNYGYTF
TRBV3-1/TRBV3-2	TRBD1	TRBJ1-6	CASSQEGTGYSPLHF
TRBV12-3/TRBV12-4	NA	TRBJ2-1	CASSMRDDNEQFF
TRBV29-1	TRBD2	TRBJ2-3	CSVVGLADDSSTDTQYF
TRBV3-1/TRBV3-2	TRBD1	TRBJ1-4	CASSPGQQNEKLFF
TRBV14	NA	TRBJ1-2	CASSQETLYGGYTF
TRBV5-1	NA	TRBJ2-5	CASSLPTSVVQETQYF
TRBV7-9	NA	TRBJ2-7	CASSLPGSPYEQYF
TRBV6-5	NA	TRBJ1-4	CASKETVNEKLFF
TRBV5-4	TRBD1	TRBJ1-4	CASSAGTGAEKLFF
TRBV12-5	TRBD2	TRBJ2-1	CASGFAGGPWNEQFF
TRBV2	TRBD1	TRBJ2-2	CASRETGQVGELFF
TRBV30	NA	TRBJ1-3	CAWSVLGAGNTIYF
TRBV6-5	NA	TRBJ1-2	CASSSGVLKGGYTF
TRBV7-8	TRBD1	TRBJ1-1	CASSLPGGKNTEAFF
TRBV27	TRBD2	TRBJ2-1	CASSLRLAGLSLYNEQFF
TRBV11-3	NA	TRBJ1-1	CASSSGPYTEAFF
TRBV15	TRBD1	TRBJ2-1	CATRDPGQGALGEQFF
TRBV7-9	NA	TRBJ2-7	CASSLGLVPYEQYF
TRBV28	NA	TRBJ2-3	CASSLGQDTDTQYF
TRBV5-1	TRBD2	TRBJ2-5	CASSLIPGTSGRRTLWQETQYF
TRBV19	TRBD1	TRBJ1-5	CASNPPTGTGHQPQHF
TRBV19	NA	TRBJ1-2	CASVDRFVEGGYTF
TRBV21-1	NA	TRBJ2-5	CASSLSFRDIRETQYF
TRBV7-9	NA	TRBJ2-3	CASSLVGPGDLVF
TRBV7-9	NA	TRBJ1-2	CASSPKAQVTGYGYTF
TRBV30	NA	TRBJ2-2	CAWSRRPELPGELFF
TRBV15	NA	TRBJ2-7	CATSRSADYEQYF
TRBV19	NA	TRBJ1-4	CASSPRRDTNEKLFF
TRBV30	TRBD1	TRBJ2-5	CAWSTKGLTGTGLETQYF
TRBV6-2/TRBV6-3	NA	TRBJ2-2	CASSYSPSGNTGELFF
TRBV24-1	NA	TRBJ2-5	CATSDFGQGKETQYF
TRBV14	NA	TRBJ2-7	CASSHDNPGDPYEQYF
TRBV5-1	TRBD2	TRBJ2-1	CASSLASGSDEQFF
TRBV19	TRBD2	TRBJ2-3	CASSIGEGVDTQYF